These T cell receptor beta chains were read from a single sample in a study of T-cell memory formation after mild COVID-19. Each CDR3 protein gets one entry after TCRdb re-called the 5' RACE reads with MiXCR. The repertoire consists of hundreds of thousands of distinct CDR3 sequences, with 18% occurring once and the leading ten covering approximately 21%. The sample was PBMCs or a T cell subset sorted from them (not recorded which). All receptors derive from a man between 18 and 35 years old who had mild COVID-19 (a few samples of this study predate the infection). Cell type and time point are not known. The CDR3 runs from the conserved cysteine through the conserved F or W. Each record gives: J gene, V gene, CDR3 protein.

TRBJ2-1 TRBV20-1 CSADHGLAGGPWEQFF
TRBJ1-4 TRBV29-1 CSVGGSDNEKLFF
TRBJ1-1 TRBV9 CASSPRGGGVDTEAFF
TRBJ2-3 TRBV9 CASRPGTGTDTQYF
TRBJ1-5 TRBV20-1 CSARAQGNSNQPQHF
TRBJ2-7 TRBV7-3 CASSYTKDLRGSSYEQYF
TRBJ1-5 TRBV20-1 CSASDRSGPQHF
TRBJ2-5 TRBV7-2 CASSSHLRAGTQETQYF
TRBJ2-7 TRBV7-9 CASSLEQDYEQYF
TRBJ2-1 TRBV29-1 CSAAYGTDTYNEQFF